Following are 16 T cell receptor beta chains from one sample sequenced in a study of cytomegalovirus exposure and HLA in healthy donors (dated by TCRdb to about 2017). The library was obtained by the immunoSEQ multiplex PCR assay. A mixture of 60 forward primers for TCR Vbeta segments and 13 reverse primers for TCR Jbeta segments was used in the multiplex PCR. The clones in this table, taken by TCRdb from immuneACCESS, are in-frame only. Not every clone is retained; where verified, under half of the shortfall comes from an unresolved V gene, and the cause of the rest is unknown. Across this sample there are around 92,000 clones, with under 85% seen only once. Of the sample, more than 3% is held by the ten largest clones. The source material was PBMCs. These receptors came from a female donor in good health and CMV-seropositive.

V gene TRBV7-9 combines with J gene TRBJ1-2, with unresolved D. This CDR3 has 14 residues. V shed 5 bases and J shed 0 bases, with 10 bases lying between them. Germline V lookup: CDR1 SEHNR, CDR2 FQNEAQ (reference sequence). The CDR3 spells CASSLSPANYGYTF. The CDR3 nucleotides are TGTGCCAGCAGCCTGTCTCCAGCTAACTATGGCTACACCTTC.

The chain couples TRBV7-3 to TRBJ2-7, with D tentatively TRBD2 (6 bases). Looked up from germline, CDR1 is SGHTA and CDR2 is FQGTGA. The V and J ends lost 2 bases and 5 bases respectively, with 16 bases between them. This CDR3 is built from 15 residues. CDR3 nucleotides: TGTGCCAGCAGCTTACAAGGGCGCGGGATTGACGAGCAGTACTTC. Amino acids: CASSLQGRGIDEQYF.

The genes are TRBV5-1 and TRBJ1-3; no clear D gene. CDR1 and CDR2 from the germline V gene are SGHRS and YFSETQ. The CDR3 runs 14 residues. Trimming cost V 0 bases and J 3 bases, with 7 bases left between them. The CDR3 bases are TGCGCCAGCAGCTTGGGGGCGAGTGGAAACACCATATATTTT. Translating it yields CASSLGASGNTIYF.

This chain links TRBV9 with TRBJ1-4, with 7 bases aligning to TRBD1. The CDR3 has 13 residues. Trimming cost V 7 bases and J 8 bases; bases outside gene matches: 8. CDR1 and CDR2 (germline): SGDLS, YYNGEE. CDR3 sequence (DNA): TGTGCCAGCGGAGACAGGGTTGGGGAAAAACTGTTTTTT. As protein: CASGDRVGEKLFF.

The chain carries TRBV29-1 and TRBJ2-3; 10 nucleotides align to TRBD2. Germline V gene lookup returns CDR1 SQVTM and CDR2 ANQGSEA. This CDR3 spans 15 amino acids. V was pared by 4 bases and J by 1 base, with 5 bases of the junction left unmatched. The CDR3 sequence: CSVGEAGGRTDTQYF. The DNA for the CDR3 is TGCAGCGTTGGGGAAGCGGGAGGGCGCACAGATACGCAGTATTTT.

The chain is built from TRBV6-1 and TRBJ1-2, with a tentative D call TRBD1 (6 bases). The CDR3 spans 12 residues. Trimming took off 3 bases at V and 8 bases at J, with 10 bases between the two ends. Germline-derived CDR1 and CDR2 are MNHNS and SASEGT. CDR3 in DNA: TGTGCCAGCAGTGATTGGGGGGGCGGCTACACCTTC. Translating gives CASSDWGGGYTF.

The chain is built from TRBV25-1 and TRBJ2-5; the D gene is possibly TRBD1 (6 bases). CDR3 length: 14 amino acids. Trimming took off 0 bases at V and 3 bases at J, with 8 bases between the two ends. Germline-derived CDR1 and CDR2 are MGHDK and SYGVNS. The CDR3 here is CASSEYRTEETQYF. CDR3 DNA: TGTGCCAGCAGTGAATATAGGACAGAAGAGACCCAGTACTTC.

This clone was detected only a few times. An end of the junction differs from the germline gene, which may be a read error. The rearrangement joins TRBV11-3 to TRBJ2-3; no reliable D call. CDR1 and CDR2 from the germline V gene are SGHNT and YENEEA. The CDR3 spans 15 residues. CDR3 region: CSSSLGSPGTDTQYF. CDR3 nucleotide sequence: TGTTCCAGCAGCTTAGGGTCGCCGGGCACAGATACGCAGTATTTT.

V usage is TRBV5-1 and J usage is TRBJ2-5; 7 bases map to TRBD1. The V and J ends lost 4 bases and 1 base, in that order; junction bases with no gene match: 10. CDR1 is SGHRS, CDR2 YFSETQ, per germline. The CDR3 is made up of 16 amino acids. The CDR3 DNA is TGCGCCAGCAGCGGATTCCTCAGACAGGGCCAAGAGACCCAGTACTTC. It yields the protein CASSGFLRQGQETQYF.

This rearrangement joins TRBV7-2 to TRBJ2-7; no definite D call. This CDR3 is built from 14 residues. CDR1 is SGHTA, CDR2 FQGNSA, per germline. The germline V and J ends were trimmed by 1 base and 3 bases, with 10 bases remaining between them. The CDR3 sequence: CASSLEHPDYEQYF. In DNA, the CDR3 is TGTGCCAGCAGCTTAGAACATCCCGACTACGAGCAGTACTTC. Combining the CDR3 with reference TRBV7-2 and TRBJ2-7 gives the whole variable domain GAGVSQSPSNKVTEKGKDVELRCDPISGHTALYWYRQSLGQGLEFLIYFQGNSAPDKSGLPSDRFSAERTGGSVSTLTIQRTQQEDSAVYLCASSLEHPDYEQYFGPGTRLTVT.

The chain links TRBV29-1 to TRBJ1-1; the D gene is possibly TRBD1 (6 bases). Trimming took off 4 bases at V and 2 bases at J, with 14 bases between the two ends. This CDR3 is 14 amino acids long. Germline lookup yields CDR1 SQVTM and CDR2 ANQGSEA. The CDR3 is CSVGGTLLNTEAFF. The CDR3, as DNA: TGCAGCGTTGGGGGGACATTATTAAACACTGAAGCTTTCTTT. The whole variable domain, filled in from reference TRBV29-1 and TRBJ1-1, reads SAVISQKPSRDICQRGTSLTIQCQVDSQVTMMFWYRQQPGQSLTLIATANQGSEATYESGFVIDKFPISRPNLTFSTLTVSNMSPEDSSIYLCSVGGTLLNTEAFFGQGTRLTVV.

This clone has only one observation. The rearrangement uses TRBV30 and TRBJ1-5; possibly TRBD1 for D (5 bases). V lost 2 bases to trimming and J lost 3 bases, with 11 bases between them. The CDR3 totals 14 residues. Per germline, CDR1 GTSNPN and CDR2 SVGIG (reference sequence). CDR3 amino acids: CAWSMTASNQPQHF. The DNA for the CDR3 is TGTGCCTGGAGTATGACAGCCTCCAATCAGCCCCAGCATTTT.

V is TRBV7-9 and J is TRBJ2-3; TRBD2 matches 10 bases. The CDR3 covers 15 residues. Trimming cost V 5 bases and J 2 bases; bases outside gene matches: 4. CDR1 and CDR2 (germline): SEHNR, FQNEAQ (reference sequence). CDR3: CASSPLAGDTDTQYF. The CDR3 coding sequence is TGTGCCAGCAGCCCTCTAGCGGGGGACACAGATACGCAGTATTTT.

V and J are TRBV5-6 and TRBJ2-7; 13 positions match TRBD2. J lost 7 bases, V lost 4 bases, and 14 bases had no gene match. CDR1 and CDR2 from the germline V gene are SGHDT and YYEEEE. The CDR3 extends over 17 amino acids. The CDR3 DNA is TGTGCCAGCAGCCTCGCCGGGACTAGCGGGGACTCGGGTGAGCAGTACTTC. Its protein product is CASSLAGTSGDSGEQYF.

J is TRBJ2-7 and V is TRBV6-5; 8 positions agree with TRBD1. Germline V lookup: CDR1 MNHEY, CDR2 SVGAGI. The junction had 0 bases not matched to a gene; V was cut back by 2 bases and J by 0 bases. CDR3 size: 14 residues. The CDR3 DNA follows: TGTGCCAGCAGTTACGGACAGGGCTCCTACGAGCAGTACTTC. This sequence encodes CASSYGQGSYEQYF.

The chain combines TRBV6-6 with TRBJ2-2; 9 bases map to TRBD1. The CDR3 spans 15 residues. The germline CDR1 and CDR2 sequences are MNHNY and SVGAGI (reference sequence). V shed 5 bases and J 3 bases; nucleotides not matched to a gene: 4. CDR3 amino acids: CASSRTGVDTGELFF. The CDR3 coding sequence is TGTGCCAGCAGTCGGACAGGGGTCGACACCGGGGAGCTGTTTTTT.